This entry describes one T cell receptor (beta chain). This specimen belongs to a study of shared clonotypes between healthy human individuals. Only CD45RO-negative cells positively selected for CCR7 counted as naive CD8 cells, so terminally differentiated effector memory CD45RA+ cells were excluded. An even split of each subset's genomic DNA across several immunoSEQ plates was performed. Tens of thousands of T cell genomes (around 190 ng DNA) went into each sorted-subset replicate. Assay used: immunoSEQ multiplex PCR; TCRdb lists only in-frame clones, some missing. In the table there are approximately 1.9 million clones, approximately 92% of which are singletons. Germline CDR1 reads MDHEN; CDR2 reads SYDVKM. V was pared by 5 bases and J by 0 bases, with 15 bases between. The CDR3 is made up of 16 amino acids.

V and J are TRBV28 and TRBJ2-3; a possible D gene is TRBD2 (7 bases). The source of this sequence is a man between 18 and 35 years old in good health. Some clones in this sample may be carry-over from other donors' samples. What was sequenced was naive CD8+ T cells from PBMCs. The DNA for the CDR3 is TGTGCCAGCAGTCCCGCCGGGGGGCCAAGCACAGATACGCAGTATTTT. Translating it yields CASSPAGGPSTDTQYF.